The text below deals with one T cell receptor beta chain. Its target is not known. Germline V gene lookup returns CDR1 MGHDK and CDR2 SYGVNS. The CDR3 contains 14 residues. V was shortened by 5 bases and J by 3 bases, with 10 bases between the two germline ends. This record comes from a study of long-term antiretroviral therapy in people with HIV. Study-wide findings and caveats: CDR3 length ranges were narrower in HIV repertoires than in controls. ART preceded a rise in diversity that nonetheless stayed lower than in transplant donor controls.

The libraries were made with immunoSEQ v3.0 at survey level. Here immunoSEQ multiplex PCR was the method, and the copy in TCRdb shows in-frame clones only, minus some. The sample has tens of thousands of clones, 84% seen once; the top ten hold more than 15%. The clonotype comes from a man aged 35-49 years with HIV. The gene calls are TRBV25-1 and TRBJ2-2; D is unresolved. The specimen comprised unsorted PBMCs, sampled 0.5 years before starting antiretroviral therapy. The CDR3 reads CASSSRSYTGELFF. DNA of the CDR3: TGTGCCAGCAGTTCCCGCTCATACACCGGGGAGCTGTTTTTT.